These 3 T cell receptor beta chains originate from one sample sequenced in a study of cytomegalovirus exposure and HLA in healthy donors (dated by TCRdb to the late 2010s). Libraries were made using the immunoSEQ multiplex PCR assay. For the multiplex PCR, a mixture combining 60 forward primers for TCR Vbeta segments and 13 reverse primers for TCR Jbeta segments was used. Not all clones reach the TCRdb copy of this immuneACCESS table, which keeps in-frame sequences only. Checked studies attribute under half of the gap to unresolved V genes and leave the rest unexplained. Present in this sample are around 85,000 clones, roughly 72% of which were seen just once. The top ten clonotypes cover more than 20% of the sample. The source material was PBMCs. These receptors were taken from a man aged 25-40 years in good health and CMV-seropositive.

CDR3 sequence (DNA): TGTGCCAGCAGACCGACAGGGGGGTCCAATCAGCCCCAGCATTTT. Translated: CASRPTGGSNQPQHF. This rearrangement joins TRBV6-6 to TRBJ1-5; 9 bases map to TRBD1. CDR1 is MNHNY, CDR2 SVGAGI, per germline (reference sequence). The CDR3 loop spans 15 amino acids. Trimming removed 6 bases from V and 3 bases from J; junction bases left unmatched: 6.

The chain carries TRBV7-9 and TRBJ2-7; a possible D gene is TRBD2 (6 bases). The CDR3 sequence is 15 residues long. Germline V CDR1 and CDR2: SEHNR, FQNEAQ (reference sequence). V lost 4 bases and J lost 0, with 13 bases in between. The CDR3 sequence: CASSSRDSSSYEQYF. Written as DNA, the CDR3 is TGTGCCAGCAGCTCCCGGGACTCGAGCTCCTACGAGCAGTACTTC.

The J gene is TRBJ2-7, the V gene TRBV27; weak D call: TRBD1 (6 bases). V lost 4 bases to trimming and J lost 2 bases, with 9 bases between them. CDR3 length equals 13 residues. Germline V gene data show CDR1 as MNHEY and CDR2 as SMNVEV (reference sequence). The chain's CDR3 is CASSYGTPYEQYF. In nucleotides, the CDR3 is TGTGCCAGCAGTTATGGGACACCCTACGAGCAGTACTTC.